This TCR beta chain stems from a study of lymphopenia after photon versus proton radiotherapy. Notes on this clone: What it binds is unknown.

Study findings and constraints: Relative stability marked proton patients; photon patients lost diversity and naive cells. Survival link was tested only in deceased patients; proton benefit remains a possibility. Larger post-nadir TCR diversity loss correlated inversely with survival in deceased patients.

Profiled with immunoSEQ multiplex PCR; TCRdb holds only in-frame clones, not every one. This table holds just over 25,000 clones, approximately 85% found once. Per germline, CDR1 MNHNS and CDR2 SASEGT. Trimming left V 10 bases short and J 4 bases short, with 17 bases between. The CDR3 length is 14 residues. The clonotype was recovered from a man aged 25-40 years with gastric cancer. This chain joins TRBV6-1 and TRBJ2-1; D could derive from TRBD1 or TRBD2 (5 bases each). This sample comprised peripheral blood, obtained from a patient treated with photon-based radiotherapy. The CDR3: CATEARDPYNEQFF. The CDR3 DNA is TGTGCCACCGAGGCCCGGGACCCATACAATGAGCAGTTCTTC.